This passage covers 8 T cell receptor beta chains from one sample sequenced in a study of metastatic and nonmetastatic thyroid tumors. Treatment of any kind had been given to no patient before thyroid surgery. With MiXCR, TCRdb called clones anew from the PCR reads. This repertoire shows around 32,000 clones, around 7% found once; its top ten account for roughly two fifths. The sequencing sample was made of blood. The receptor source for this set is a female donor with papillary thyroid cancer or a benign thyroid nodule (not recorded which). Some clones in this sample may be carry-over from other donors' samples.

In the case of this clone: This may come from a read error, since a much larger clone is one base off. In the same sample, other DNA sequences code for this CDR3. For the CDR3, the DNA is TGCAGTGCTAGAGAACTAAGGGACGCCCCTGAGGTAGATACACAGTATTTT. This gives the protein CSARELRDAPEVDTQYF. This chain links TRBV20-1 with TRBJ2-3; the D gene could be TRBD1 or TRBD2 (5 bases each). Germline lookup yields CDR1 DFQATT and CDR2 SNEGSKA (reference sequence). This CDR3 spans 17 amino acids.

There are many counts of this clone. This chain uses TRBV6-2 or TRBV6-3 with TRBJ2-2, with 9 bases matching TRBD1. The trim removed 2 bases at V and 3 bases at J, leaving 10 bases unmatched. Germline V gives CDR1 MNHEY, CDR2 SVGEGT. CDR3 length: 18 residues. The CDR3 DNA follows: TGTGCCAGCAGTTACGGGTCACAGGGGGCTGGGGACACCGGGGAGCTGTTTTTT. It translates to CASSYGSQGAGDTGELFF.

This clone was observed many times. CDR3 sequence (DNA): TGTGCCAGCAGCCAAGATAGGAGGGGTCCAGAGCAGTACTTC. Amino acid sequence: CASSQDRRGPEQYF. The chain couples TRBV14 to TRBJ2-7; TRBD2 is a possible D gene (6 bases). CDR1 SGHDN and CDR2 FVKESK come from the germline V gene. The V gene lost 0 bases and the J gene lost 7 bases, with 13 bases spanning the gap. CDR3 length equals 14 residues.

There are many counts of this clone. This sequence joins TRBV20-1 and TRBJ1-4; no clear D. Germline CDR1 is DFQATT and CDR2 is SNEGSKA (reference sequence). Between the trimmed V and J ends, which lost 4 bases and 5 bases, there was a span of 8 bases. There are 12 residues in the CDR3. CDR3 in DNA: TGCAGTGCTAATGCGAAGAATGAAAAACTGTTTTTT. Protein: CSANAKNEKLFF.

This clone showed up many times. V usage is TRBV24-1 and J usage is TRBJ2-1, with 10 bases aligning to TRBD1. The CDR3 has 15 amino acids. Germline values: CDR1 KGHDR, CDR2 SFDVKD. The V segment lost 4 bases and the J segment 6 bases; nucleotides outside the gene matches: 5. DNA of the CDR3: TGTGCCACCAGTGAGGTGGACAGGGGGTCCAATGAGCAGTTCTTC. Translated: CATSEVDRGSNEQFF.

Regarding this clone: A much larger clone differs from this one at a single base, so this may be a read error. The chain uses TRBV20-1 and TRBJ1-2; D is unclear. CDR3 length: 12 amino acids. Trimming took 7 bases from V and 8 from J, leaving 17 bases between them. Germline V CDR1 and CDR2: DFQATT, SNEGSKA (reference sequence). The CDR3 sequence is CSEPLHGFGYTF. The CDR3 DNA is TGCAGTGAGCCCCTTCATGGGTTCGGCTACACCTTC.

This clone was observed a handful of times. J is TRBJ2-5 and V is TRBV10-2; possibly TRBD2 for D (6 bases). The V gene's germline CDR1 is WSHSY and CDR2 SAAADI. Trimming took 1 base from V and 2 from J, leaving 17 bases between them. CDR3 length: 17 amino acids. CDR3 in DNA: TGCGCCAGCAGTGAGTTATCTTTCGGTGCGGGGCAAGAGACCCAGTACTTC. Protein: CASSELSFGAGQETQYF.

Ten or more counts support this clone. The chain carries TRBV2 and TRBJ2-3; TRBD2 might be the D (6 bases). The CDR3 sequence is 16 residues long. Germline values: CDR1 SNHLY, CDR2 FYNNEI. V was pared by 4 bases and J by 3 bases, with 17 bases between. The CDR3 loop reads CASSGPSGEATDTQYF. CDR3 sequence (DNA): TGTGCCAGCAGTGGCCCGTCGGGGGAGGCAACAGATACGCAGTATTTT.